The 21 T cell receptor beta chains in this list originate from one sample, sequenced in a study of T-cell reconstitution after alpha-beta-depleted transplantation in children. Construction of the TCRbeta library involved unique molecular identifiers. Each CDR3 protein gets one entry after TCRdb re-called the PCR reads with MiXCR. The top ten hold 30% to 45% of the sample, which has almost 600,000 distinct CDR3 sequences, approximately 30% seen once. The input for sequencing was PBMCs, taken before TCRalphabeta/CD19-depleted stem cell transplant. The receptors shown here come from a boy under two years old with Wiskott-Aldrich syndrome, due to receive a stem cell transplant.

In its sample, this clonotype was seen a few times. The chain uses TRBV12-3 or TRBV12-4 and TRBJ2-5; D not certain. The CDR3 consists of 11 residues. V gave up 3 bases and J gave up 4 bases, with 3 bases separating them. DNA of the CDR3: TGTGCCAGCAGTTTCGTAGAGACCCAGTACTTC. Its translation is CASSFVETQYF.

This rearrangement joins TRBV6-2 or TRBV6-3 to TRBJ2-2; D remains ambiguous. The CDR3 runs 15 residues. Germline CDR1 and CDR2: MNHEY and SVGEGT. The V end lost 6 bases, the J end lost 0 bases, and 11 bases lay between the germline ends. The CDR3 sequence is CASSPRSANTGELFF. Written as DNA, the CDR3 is TGTGCCAGCAGCCCGAGGAGCGCGAACACCGGGGAGCTGTTTTTT.

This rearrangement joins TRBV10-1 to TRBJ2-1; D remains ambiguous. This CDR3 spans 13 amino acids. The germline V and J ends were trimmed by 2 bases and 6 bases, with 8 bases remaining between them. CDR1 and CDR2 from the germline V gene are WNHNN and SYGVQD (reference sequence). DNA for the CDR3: TGCGCCAGCAGTGAGCGGCCCAGCAATGAGCAGTTCTTC. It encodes CASSERPSNEQFF.

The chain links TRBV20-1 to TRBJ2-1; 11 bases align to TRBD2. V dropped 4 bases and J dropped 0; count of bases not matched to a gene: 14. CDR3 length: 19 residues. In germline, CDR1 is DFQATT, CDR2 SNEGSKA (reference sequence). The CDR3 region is CSANLAGGGGVSSYNEQFF. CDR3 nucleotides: TGCAGTGCTAACCTAGCGGGAGGAGGAGGGGTTAGCTCCTACAATGAGCAGTTCTTC.

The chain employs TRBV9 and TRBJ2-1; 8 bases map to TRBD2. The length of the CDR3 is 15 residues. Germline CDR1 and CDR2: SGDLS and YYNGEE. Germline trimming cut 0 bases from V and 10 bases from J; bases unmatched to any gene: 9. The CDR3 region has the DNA TGTGCCAGCAGCGTAGGACTAGCGCCAAGGGGAGAGCAGTTCTTC. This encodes CASSVGLAPRGEQFF.

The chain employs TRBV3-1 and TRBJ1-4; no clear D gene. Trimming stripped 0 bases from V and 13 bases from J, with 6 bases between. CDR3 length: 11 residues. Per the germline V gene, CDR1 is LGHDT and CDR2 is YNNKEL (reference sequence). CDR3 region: CASSQDSGLFF. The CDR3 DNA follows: TGTGCCAGCAGCCAAGATTCGGGACTGTTTTTT.

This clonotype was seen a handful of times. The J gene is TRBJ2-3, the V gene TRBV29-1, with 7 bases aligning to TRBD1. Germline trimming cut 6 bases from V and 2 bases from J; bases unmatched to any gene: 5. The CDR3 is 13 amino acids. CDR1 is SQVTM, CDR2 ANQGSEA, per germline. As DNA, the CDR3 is TGCAGCGTACAGGGGCTACTCACAGATACGCAGTATTTT. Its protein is CSVQGLLTDTQYF.

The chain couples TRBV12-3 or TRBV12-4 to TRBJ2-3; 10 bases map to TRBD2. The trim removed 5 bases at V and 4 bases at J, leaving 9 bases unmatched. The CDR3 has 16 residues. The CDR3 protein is CASSPVVAGGADTQYF. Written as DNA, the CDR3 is TGTGCCAGCAGTCCCGTAGTAGCGGGAGGAGCAGATACGCAGTATTTT.

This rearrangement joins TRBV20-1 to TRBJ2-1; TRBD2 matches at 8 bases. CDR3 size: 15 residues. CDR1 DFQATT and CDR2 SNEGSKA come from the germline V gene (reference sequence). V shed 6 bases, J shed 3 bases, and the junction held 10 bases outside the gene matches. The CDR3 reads CSAPGSGDVYNEQFF. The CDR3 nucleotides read TGCAGTGCCCCGGGTAGCGGGGACGTCTACAATGAGCAGTTCTTC.

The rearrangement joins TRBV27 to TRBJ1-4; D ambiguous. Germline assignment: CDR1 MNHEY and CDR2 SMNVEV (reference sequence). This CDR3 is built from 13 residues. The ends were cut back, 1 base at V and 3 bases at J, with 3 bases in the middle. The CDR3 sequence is CASSLYPNEKLFF. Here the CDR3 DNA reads TGTGCCAGCAGTTTATACCCTAATGAAAAACTGTTTTTT.

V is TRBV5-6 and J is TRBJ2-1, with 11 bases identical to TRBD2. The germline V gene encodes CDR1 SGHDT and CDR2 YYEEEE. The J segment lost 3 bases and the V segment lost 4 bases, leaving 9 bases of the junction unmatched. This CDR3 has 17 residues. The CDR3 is CASSTVAGGLFYNEQFF. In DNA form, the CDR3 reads TGTGCCAGCAGCACAGTAGCGGGAGGGCTATTCTACAATGAGCAGTTCTTC. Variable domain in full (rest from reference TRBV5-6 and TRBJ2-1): DAGVTQSPTHLIKTRGQQVTLRCSPKSGHDTVSWYQQALGQGPQFIFQYYEEEERQRGNFPDRFSGHQFPNYSSELNVNALLLGDSALYLCASSTVAGGLFYNEQFFGPGTRLTVL.

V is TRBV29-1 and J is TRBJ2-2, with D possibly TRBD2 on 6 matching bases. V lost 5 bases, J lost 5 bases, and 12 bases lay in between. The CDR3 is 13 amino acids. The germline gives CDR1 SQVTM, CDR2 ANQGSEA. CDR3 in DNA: TGCAGCGTTCCGGGAGCTGGTACCGGGGAGCTGTTTTTT. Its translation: CSVPGAGTGELFF.

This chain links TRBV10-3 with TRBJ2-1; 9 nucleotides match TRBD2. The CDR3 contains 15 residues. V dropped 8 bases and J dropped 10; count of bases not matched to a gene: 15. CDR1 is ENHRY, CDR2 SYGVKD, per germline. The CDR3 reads CAIASGRRKEVEQFF. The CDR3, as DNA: TGTGCCATCGCAAGCGGGAGGCGCAAAGAAGTCGAGCAGTTCTTC.

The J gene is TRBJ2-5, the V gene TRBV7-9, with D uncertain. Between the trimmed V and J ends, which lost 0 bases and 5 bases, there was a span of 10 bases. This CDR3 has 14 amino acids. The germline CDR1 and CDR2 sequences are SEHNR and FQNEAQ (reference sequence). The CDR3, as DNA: TGTGCCAGCAGCTTAGCAGGACCTTGGGAGACCCAGTACTTC. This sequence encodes CASSLAGPWETQYF.

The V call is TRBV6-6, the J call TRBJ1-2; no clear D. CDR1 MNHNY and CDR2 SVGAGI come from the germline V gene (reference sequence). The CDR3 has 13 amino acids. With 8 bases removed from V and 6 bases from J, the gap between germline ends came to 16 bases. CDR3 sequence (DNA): TGTGCCAGCCGTCTCGAGATACGCGATGGCTACACCTTC. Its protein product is CASRLEIRDGYTF.

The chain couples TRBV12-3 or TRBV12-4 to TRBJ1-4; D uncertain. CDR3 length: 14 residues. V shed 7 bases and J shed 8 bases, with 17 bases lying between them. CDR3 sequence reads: CASTLGGLNEKLFF. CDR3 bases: TGTGCCAGCACCCTGGGAGGGCTGAACGAAAAACTGTTTTTT.

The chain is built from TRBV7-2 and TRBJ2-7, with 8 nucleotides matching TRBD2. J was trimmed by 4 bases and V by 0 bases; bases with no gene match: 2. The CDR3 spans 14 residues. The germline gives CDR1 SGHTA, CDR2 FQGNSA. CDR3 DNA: TGTGCCAGCAGCTTAGCTAGCGGGGTATACGAGCAGTACTTC. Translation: CASSLASGVYEQYF.

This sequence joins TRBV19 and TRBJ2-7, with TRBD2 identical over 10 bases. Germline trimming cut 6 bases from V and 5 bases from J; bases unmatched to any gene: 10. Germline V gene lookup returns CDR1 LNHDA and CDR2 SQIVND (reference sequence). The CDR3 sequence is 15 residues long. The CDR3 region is CASSFTSGKQDEQYF. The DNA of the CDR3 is TGTGCCAGTAGCTTCACTAGCGGGAAGCAGGACGAGCAGTACTTC.

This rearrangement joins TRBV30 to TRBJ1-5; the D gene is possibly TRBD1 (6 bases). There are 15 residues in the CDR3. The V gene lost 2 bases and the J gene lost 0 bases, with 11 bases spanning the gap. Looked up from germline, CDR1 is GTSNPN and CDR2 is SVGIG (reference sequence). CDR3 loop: CAWSRGGNSNQPQHF. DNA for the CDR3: TGTGCCTGGAGTAGAGGGGGGAATAGCAATCAGCCCCAGCATTTT.

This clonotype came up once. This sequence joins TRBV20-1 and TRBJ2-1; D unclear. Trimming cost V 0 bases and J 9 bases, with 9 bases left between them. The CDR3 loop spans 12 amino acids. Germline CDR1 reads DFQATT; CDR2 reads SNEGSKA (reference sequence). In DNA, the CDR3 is TGCAGTGCTAGAGATCGAGCTGGTGAGCAGTTCTTC. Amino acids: CSARDRAGEQFF.

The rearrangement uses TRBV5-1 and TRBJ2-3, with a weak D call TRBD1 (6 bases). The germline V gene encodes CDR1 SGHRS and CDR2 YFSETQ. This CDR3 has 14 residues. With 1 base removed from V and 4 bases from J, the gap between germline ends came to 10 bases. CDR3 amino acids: CASSLSTGPDTQYF. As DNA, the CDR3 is TGCGCCAGCAGCTTGAGCACAGGGCCAGATACGCAGTATTTT. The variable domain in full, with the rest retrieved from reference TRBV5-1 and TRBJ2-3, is KAGVTQTPRYLIKTRGQQVTLSCSPISGHRSVSWYQQTPGQGLQFLFEYFSETQRNKGNFPGRFSGRQFSNSRSEMNVSTLELGDSALYLCASSLSTGPDTQYFGPGTRLTVL.